Included here is one T cell receptor beta chain sequence, with context. In the original processing: Researchers report that nucleated cell counts were estimated from reference gene primer amplification. The assay was immunoSEQ multiplex PCR, and TCRdb's table has in-frame clones only and misses some. That table supplies the V and J calls and clone size; D and trimming were determined from the DNA. The sample lists around 270,000 clones; 85% to 90% were seen once. The data are from a study of blood T cell repertoires in COVID-19. Study information: Samples of COVID-19 (acute and convalescent) were obtained from the United States, Italy and Spain. PBMCs, B-cell-depleted T cells, or T cells provided the cDNA or gDNA that made up the material.

Germline CDR1 MGHRA, CDR2 YSYEKL. The CDR3 covers 15 residues. The trim removed 2 bases at V and 2 bases at J, leaving 3 bases unmatched. Material: peripheral blood. This clonotype originated in a man aged 40-50 years with acute or convalescent COVID-19. The V and J genes are TRBV4-1 and TRBJ2-7, with TRBD1 matching 10 bases. CDR3 sequence (DNA): TGCGCCAGCAGCCAAAGGGACAGGGGAGCCTACGAGCAGTACTTC. Protein: CASSQRDRGAYEQYF.